This T cell receptor beta chain derives from a study of shared clonotypes between healthy human individuals. Study at large: The study enrolled a couple of women and a few men aged 18 to 49. Whole-study findings and limits: Limitation of the genetic and exposure-history diversity represented came from the few donors.

For every subset, genomic DNA was evenly distributed across several immunoSEQ plates. In the source study's methods: Filtering differed, since immunoSEQ gave only junction sequences and no quality scores. Data came from immunoSEQ multiplex PCR; TCRdb stores just in-frame clones and leaves some out. V and J calls and clone size are as listed in that table; D and trimming were resolved from the DNA. The sample holds about 450,000 clones; 65% to 80% are singletons and the top ten take 10% to 15%. As to this clone: Its specificity is unknown. A much larger clone is a single base away; this may be a read error.

The sample comprised PBMCs. This clonotype was obtained from a woman in her thirties or forties in good health. Some clones in this sample may be carry-over from other donors' samples.

CDR3 loop: CASSWGQNTEAFF. The CDR3 region has the DNA TGTGCCAGCAGCTGGGGCCAGAACACTGAAGCTTTCTTT. The V call is TRBV6-6, the J call TRBJ1-1, with a weak D call TRBD1 (5 bases). CDR3 length: 13 amino acids. Germline loops: CDR1 MNHNY, CDR2 SVGAGI (reference sequence). V lost 6 bases and J 1 base, leaving 9 bases between the germline ends.